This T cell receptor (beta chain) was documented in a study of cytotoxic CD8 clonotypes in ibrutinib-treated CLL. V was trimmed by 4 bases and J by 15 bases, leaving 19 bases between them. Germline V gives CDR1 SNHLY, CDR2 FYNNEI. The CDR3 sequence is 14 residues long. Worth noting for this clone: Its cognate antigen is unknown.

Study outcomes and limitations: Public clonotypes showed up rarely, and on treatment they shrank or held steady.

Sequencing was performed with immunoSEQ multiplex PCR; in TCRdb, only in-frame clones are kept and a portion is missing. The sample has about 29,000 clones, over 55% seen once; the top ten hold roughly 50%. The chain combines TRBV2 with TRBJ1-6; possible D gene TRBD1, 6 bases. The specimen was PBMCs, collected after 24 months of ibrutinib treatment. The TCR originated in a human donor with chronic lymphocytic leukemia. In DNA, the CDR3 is TGTGCCAGCAGTGGGGGACAAAGCCTTTTTCACCTCCACTTT. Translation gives CASSGGQSLFHLHF.